The table lists the clone carrying this T cell receptor (beta chain) with a few counts. What it binds is not known. This sample was taken from a study of OX40 agonist ivuxolimab in advanced cancers. The study, taken as a whole, reports: The study observed clonal expansion of CD4+ and CD8+ blood T cells by week 6 at 0.1 to 3.0 mg/kg.

This CDR3 spans 15 amino acids. Germline values: CDR1 SGHTA, CDR2 FQGNSA. Trimming removed 1 base at V and 2 bases at J, with 11 bases between. The table came from immunoSEQ multiplex PCR; TCRdb's copy has only in-frame clones and leaves some out. Here the sample spans approximately 67,000 clones, roughly four fifths being singletons. The specimen was CD4+ or CD8+ T cells sorted from blood, collected in a trial of the OX40 agonist ivuxolimab. V gene TRBV7-2 combines with J gene TRBJ2-5; D remains ambiguous. The receptor was derived from an adult with an advanced solid tumor such as melanoma, head and neck, liver or kidney cancer. In nucleotides, the CDR3 is TGTGCCAGCAGCTTAGGACTTCCCTCTCAAGAGACCCAGTACTTC. This encodes CASSLGLPSQETQYF.